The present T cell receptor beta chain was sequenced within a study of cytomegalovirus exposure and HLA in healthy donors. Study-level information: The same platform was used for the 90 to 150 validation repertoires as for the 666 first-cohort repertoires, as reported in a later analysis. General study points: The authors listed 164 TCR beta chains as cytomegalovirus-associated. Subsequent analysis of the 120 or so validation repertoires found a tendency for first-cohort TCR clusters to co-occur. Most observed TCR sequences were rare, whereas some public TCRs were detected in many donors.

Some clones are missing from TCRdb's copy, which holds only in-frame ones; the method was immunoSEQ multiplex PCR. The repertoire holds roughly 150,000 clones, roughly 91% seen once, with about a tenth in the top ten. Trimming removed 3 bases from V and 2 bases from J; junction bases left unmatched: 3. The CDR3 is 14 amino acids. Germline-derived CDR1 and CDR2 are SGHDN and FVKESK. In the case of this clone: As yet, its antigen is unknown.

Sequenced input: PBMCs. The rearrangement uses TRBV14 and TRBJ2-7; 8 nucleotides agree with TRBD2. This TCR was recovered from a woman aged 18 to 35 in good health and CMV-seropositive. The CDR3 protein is CASSHSGAAYEQYF. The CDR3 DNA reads TGTGCCAGCAGCCATAGCGGGGCGGCCTACGAGCAGTACTTC. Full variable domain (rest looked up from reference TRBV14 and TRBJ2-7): EAGVTQFPSHSVIEKGQTVTLRCDPISGHDNLYWYRRVMGKEIKFLLHFVKESKQDESGMPNNRFLAERTGGTYSTLKVQPAELEDSGVYFCASSHSGAAYEQYFGPGTRLTVT.